One sample yielded the 4 T cell receptor beta chains listed below, sequenced in a study of spatial heterogeneity in lung cancer (dated by TCRdb to the late 2010s). The study at large found these results: A correlation was observed between the number of expanded intratumoral alpha and beta TCRs and the tumor nonsynonymous mutation count.

Their specific antigens are unknown. The meaning of the sample's time point label: sample taken at primary tumor resection. The method behind the library was 5' RACE. Sequencer: NextSeq 500. The raw public reads went through TCRdb reprocessing: fastp at Q25, MiXCR clone calling, in-frame beta chains kept. Merged by CDR3 protein, the rows form single entries marked with the most common genes and DNA. Here the sample has more than 3,000 distinct CDR3 sequences; over 4% occur a single time. The ten largest account for over 12% of the sample. The starting material was lung tumor tissue, obtained at surgery. Every receptor here comes from a female donor with early-stage non-small cell lung cancer.

This clonotype is classed as medium-sized. This chain uses TRBV9 with TRBJ2-7, with 8 nucleotides matching TRBD1. CDR3 size: 14 residues. Per the germline V gene, CDR1 is SGDLS and CDR2 is YYNGEE. The ends lost 5 bases at V and 0 bases at J; junction bases unmatched: 4. The CDR3 DNA reads TGTGCCAGCAGTAAAACAGGGGGCTCCTACGAGCAGTACTTC. It yields the protein CASSKTGGSYEQYF.

The sample holds many counts of this clonotype. CDR3 in amino acids: CASSTSGNTDTQYF. CDR3 nucleotides: TGTGCCAGCAGCACCAGCGGAAACACAGATACGCAGTATTTT. The rearrangement links TRBV7-9 to TRBJ2-3, with a tentative D call TRBD2 (5 bases). CDR3 size: 14 residues. Germline V gives CDR1 SEHNR, CDR2 FQNEAQ (reference sequence). The V and J ends lost 5 bases and 2 bases respectively, with 11 bases between them. The full variable domain, its missing parts supplied by reference TRBV7-9 and TRBJ2-3, is DTGVSQNPRHKITKRGQNVTFRCDPISEHNRLYWYRQTLGQGPEFLTYFQNEAQLEKSRLLSDRFSAERPKGSFSTLEIQRTEQGDSAMYLCASSTSGNTDTQYFGPGTRLTVL.

This clonotype has ten or more counts. The chain is built from TRBV4-3 and TRBJ2-7, with TRBD1 matching over 10 bases. This CDR3 comprises 15 residues. In germline, CDR1 is LGHNA, CDR2 YSLEER. Trimming at V came to 1 base and at J to 3 bases, leaving 3 bases not matched to a gene. The CDR3 sequence: CASSQGGTGDYEQYF. Here the CDR3 DNA reads TGCGCCAGCAGCCAAGGGGGGACAGGGGACTACGAGCAGTACTTC.

This clonotype is medium-sized (0.01 to 0.1%) by share. This chain connects TRBV30 to TRBJ1-3; D gene unclear. Germline V gene data show CDR1 as GTSNPN and CDR2 as SVGIG (reference sequence). The V end was cut by 0 bases, the J end by 0 bases, with 12 bases between. The CDR3 consists of 16 residues. Here the CDR3 reads CAWSVSGGSSGNTIYF. CDR3 bases: TGTGCCTGGAGTGTAAGCGGCGGGAGCTCTGGAAACACCATATATTTT.